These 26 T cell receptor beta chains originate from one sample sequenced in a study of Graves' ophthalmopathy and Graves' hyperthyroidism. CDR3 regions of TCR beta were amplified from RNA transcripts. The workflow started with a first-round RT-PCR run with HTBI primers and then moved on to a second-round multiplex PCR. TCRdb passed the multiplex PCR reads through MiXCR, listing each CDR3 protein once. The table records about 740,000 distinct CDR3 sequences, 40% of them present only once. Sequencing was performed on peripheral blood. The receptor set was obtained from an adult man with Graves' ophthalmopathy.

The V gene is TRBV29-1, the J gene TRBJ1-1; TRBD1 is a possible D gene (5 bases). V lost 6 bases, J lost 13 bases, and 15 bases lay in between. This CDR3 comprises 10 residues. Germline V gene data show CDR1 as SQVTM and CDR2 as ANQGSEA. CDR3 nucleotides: TGCAGCGTCGGGGACCCCCAGGATTTCTTT. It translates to CSVGDPQDFF.

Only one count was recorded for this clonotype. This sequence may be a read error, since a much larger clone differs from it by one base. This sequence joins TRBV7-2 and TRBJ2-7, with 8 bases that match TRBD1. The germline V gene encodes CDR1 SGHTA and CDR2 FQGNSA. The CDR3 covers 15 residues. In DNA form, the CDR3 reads TGTGACAGCAGCCGAACCGGGACAGGAGCCTACGAGCAGTACTTC. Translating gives CDSSRTGTGAYEQYF.

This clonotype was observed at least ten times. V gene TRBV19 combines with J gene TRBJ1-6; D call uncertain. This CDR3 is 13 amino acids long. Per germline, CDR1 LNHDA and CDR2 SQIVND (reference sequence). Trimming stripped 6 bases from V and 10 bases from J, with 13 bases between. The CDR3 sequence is CASRAHFGSPLHF. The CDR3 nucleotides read TGTGCCAGTAGGGCCCATTTCGGATCACCCCTCCACTTT.

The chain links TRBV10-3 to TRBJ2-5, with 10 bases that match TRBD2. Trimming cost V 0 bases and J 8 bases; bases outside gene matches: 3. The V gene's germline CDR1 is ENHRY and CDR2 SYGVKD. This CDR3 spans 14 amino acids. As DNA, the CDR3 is TGTGCCATCAGTGAGTCGGGACTAGCGACTACCCAGTACTTC. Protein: CAISESGLATTQYF.

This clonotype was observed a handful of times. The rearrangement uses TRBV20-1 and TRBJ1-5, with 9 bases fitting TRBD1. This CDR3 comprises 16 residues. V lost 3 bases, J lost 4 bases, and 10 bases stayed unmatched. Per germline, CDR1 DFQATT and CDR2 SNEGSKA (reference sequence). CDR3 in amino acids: CSASSWDREKNQPQHF. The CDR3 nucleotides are TGCAGTGCTAGCTCTTGGGACAGGGAAAAAAATCAGCCCCAGCATTTT.

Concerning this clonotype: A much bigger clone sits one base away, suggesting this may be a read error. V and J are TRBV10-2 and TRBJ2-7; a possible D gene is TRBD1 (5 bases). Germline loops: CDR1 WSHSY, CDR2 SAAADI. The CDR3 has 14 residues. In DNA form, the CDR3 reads TGCGCCAGCGGTGAGTTTAGGGGCGGCGACGAGCAGTACTTC. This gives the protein CASGEFRGGDEQYF.

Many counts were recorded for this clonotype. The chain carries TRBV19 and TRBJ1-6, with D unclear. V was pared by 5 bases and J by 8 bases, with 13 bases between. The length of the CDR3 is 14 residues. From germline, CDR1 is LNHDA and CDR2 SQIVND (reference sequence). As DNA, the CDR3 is TGTGCCAGTAGTGCCCGGGCCGGAGATTCACCCCTCCACTTT. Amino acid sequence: CASSARAGDSPLHF. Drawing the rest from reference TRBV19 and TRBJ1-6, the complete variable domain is DGGITQSPKYLFRKEGQNVTLSCEQNLNHDAMYWYRQDPGQGLRLIYYSQIVNDFQKGDIAEGYSVSREKKESFPLTVTSAQKNPTAFYLCASSARAGDSPLHFGNGTRLTVT.

CDR3 sequence: CASSLLQGLETQYF. DNA for the CDR3: TGTGCCAGCAGCCTCTTGCAGGGTTTAGAGACCCAGTACTTC. This sequence joins TRBV5-4 and TRBJ2-5; possible D gene TRBD1, 5 bases. Germline V gene sequence: CDR1 SGHNT, CDR2 YYREEE (reference sequence). The CDR3 spans 14 residues. With 4 bases removed from V and 4 bases from J, the gap between germline ends came to 14 bases.

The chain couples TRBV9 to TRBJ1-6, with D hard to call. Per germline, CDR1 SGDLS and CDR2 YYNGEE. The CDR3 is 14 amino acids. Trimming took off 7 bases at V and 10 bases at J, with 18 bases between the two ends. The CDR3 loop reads CASSPVSPPSPLHF. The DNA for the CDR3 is TGTGCCAGCTCACCCGTCAGTCCCCCCTCACCCCTCCACTTT. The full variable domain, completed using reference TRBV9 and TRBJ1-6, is DSGVTQTPKHLITATGQRVTLRCSPRSGDLSVYWYQQSLDQGLQFLIQYYNGEERAKGNILERFSAQQFPDLHSELNLSSLELGDSALYFCASSPVSPPSPLHFGNGTRLTVT.

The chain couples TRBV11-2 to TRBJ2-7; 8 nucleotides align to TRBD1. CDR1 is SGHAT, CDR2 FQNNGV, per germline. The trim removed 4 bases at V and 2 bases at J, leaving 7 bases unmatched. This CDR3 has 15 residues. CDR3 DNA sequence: TGTGCCAGCAGCTCCCCAACAGGGGGGACCTACGAGCAGTACTTC. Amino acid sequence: CASSSPTGGTYEQYF.

The DNA for the CDR3 is TGTGCCAGCAGCCAAGGACGGACAGGGGGGACCGGGGAGCTGTTTTTT. As protein: CASSQGRTGGTGELFF. The chain employs TRBV14 and TRBJ2-2; 10 bases are a match to TRBD1. This CDR3 contains 16 residues. Trimming at V came to 1 base and at J to 5 bases, leaving 4 bases not matched to a gene. CDR1 SGHDN and CDR2 FVKESK come from the germline V gene. Filled out from reference TRBV14 and TRBJ2-2, the complete variable domain reads EAGVTQFPSHSVIEKGQTVTLRCDPISGHDNLYWYRRVMGKEIKFLLHFVKESKQDESGMPNNRFLAERTGGTYSTLKVQPAELEDSGVYFCASSQGRTGGTGELFFGEGSRLTVL.

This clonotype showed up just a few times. The chain's CDR3 is CASSKRRGNTIYF. The CDR3 DNA reads TGTGCCAGCAGCAAACGCCGGGGAAACACCATATATTTT. The chain combines TRBV7-8 with TRBJ1-3, with D hard to call. V lost 5 bases and J lost 4, with 9 bases in between. Germline-derived CDR1 and CDR2 are SGHVS and FQNEAQ. The CDR3 length is 13 residues.

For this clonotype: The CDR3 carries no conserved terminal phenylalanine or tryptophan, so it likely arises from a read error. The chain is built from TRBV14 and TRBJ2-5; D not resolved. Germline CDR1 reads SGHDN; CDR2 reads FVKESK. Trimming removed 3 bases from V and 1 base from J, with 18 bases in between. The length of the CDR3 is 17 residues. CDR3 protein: CASSQSNFHLVQETQYV. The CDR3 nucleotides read TGTGCCAGCAGCCAGTCTAACTTCCACCTCGTCCAAGAGACCCAGTACGTC.

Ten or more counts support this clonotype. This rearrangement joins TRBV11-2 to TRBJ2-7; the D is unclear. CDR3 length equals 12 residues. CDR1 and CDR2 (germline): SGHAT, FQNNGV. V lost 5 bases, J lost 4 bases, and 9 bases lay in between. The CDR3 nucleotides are TGTGCCAGCAGCCCCCTTCGGTACGAGCAGTACTTC. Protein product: CASSPLRYEQYF.

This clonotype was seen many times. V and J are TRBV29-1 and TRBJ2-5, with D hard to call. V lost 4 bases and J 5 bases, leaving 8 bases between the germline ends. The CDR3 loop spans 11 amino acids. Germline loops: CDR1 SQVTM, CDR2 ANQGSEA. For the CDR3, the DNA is TGCAGCGTTGCTGGGGTGGAGACCCAGTACTTC. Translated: CSVAGVETQYF. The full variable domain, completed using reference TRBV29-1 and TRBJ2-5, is SAVISQKPSRDICQRGTSLTIQCQVDSQVTMMFWYRQQPGQSLTLIATANQGSEATYESGFVIDKFPISRPNLTFSTLTVSNMSPEDSSIYLCSVAGVETQYFGPGTRLLVL.

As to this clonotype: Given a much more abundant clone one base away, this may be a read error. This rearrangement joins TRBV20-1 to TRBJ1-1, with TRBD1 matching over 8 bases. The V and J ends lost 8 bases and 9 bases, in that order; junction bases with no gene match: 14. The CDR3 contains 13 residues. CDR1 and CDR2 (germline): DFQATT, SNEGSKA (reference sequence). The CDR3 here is CSTPDRGGDQAFF. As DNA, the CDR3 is TGCAGTACACCTGACAGGGGTGGTGACCAAGCTTTCTTT.

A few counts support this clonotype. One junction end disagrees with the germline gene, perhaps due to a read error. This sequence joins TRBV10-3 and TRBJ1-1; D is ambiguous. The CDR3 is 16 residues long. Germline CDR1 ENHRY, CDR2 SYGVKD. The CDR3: CASSYPRTEGNTEAFF. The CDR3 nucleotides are TGTGCCAGCAGTTACCCGAGGACGGAGGGGAACACTGAAGCTTTCTTT.

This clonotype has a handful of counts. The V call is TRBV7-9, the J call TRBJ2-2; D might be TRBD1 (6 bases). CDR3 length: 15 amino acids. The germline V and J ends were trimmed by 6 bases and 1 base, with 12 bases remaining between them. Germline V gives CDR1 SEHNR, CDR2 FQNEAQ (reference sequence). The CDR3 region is CASSTGTLNTGELFF. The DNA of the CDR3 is TGTGCCAGCAGTACCGGGACACTGAACACCGGGGAGCTGTTTTTT.

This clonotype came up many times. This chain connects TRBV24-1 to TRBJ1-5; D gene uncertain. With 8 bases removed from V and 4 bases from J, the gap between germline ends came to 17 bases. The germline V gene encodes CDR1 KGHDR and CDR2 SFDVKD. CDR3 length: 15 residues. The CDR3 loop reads CATIRAAWVNQPQHF. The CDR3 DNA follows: TGTGCCACCATACGGGCAGCTTGGGTTAATCAGCCCCAGCATTTT.

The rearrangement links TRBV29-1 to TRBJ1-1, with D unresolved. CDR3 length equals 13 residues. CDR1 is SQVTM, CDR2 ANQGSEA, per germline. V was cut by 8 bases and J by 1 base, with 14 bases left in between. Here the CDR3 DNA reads TGCAGCAGGTACCCCTTAGGGAACACTGAAGCTTTCTTT. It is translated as CSRYPLGNTEAFF.

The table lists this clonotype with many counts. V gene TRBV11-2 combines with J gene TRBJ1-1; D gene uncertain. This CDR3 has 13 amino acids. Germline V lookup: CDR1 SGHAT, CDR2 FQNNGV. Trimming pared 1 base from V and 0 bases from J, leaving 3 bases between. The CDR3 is CASSLVVNTEAFF. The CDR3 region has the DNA TGTGCCAGCAGCTTAGTGGTGAACACTGAAGCTTTCTTT.

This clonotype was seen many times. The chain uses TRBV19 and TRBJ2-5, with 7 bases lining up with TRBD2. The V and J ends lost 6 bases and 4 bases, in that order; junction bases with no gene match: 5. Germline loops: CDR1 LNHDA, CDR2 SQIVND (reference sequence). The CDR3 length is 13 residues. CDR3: CASRGGMGETQYF. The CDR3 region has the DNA TGTGCCAGTAGGGGAGGGATGGGAGAGACCCAGTACTTC.

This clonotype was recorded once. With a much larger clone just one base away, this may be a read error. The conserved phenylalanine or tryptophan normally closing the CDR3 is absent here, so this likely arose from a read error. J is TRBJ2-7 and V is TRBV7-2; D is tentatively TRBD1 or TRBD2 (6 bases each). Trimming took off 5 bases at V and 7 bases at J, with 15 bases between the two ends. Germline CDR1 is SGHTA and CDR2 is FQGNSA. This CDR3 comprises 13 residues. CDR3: CASSELGGEEQYL. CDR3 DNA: TGTGCCAGCAGCGAATTGGGGGGCGAAGAGCAGTACCTC.

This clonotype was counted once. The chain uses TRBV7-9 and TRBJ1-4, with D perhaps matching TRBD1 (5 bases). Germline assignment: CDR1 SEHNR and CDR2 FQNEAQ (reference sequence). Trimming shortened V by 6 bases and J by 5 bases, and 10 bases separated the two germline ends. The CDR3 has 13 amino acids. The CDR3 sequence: CASRRDSNEKLFF. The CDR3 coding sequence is TGTGCCAGCAGACGGGACTCCAATGAAAAACTGTTTTTT.

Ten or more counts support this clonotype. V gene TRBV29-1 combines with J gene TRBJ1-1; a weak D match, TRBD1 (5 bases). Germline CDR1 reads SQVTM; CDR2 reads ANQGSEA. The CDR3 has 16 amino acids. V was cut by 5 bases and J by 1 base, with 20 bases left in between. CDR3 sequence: CSVRTPGEGKNTEAFF. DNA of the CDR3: TGCAGCGTTCGGACTCCTGGGGAGGGGAAGAACACTGAAGCTTTCTTT.

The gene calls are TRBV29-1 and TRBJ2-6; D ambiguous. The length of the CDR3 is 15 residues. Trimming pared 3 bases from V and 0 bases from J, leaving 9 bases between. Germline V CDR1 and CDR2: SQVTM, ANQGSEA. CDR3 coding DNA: TGCAGCGTTGAGGGGTCAAACTCTGGGGCCAACGTCCTGACTTTC. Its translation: CSVEGSNSGANVLTF.